This paragraph reports one TCR beta chain. V was clipped by 2 bases and J by 2 bases, with 12 bases between them. Germline V gene sequence: CDR1 MNHNS, CDR2 SASEGT. The CDR3 sequence is 15 residues long. The data are from a study of cytomegalovirus exposure and HLA in healthy donors. The method was immunoSEQ multiplex PCR; TCRdb's version includes in-frame clones alone and lacks a portion of them. Of 250,000 to 300,000 clones in the sample, 85% to 90% were seen once. The V call is TRBV6-1, the J call TRBJ1-2; D uncertain. This clonotype was sampled from a young woman in good health and CMV-seronegative. Sequencing was performed on PBMCs. CDR3 residues: CASSEREGTNYGYTF. The CDR3 nucleotides are TGTGCCAGCAGTGAACGCGAGGGAACGAACTATGGCTACACCTTC.